Included here is one TCR beta chain sequence, with context. The sample originates from a study of blood T cell repertoires in COVID-19. This CDR3 spans 14 amino acids. Germline-derived CDR1 and CDR2 are MNHEY and SMNVEV (reference sequence). V was shortened by 2 bases and J by 5 bases, with 12 bases between the two germline ends. Produced via immunoSEQ multiplex PCR; TCRdb's table is partial and in-frame only. The sample shows about 300,000 clones, 70% to 90% of them seen only once. The chain carries TRBV27 and TRBJ1-2; D perhaps matches TRBD1 (6 bases). This clonotype was obtained from a man aged 18 to 35 with active or convalescent COVID-19. Sequenced material: peripheral blood. The CDR3 protein is CASSLTGQLYGYTF. As DNA, the CDR3 is TGTGCCAGCAGTTTAACAGGGCAACTGTATGGCTACACCTTC.